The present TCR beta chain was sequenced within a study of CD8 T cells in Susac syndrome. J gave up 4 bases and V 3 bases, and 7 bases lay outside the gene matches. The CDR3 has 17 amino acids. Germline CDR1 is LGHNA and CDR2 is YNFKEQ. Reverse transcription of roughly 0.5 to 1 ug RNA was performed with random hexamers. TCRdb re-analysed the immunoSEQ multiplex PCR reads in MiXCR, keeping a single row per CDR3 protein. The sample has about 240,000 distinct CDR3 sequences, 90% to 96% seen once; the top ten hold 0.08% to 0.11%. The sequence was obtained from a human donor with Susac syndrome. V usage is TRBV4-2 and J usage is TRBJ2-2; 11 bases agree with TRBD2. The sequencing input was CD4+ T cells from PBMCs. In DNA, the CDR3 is TGTGCCAGCAGCCAGCGACTAGCGGGGCAGCCCACCGGGGAGCTGTTTTTT. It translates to CASSQRLAGQPTGELFF.